One and the same sample provided the 32 T cell receptor beta chains below, sequenced in a study of response to subunit inactivated influenza vaccine. TCRdb re-called the RT-PCR reads with MiXCR, one entry per CDR3 protein. Among approximately 520,000 distinct CDR3 sequences listed, about 25% were seen once. Here the sequenced sample was CD4+ T cells sorted from PBMCs, taken approximately 5 days after vaccination. Receptors were obtained from a man between 50 and 59 years old who received an inactivated influenza vaccine.

The chain couples TRBV20-1 to TRBJ2-5; D is perhaps TRBD1 (5 bases). Germline V lookup: CDR1 DFQATT, CDR2 SNEGSKA (reference sequence). Trimming stripped 1 base from V and 2 bases from J, with 11 bases between. The CDR3 spans 14 residues. CDR3 region: CSARVRGIQETQYF. DNA of the CDR3: TGCAGTGCTAGAGTTAGGGGCATACAAGAGACCCAGTACTTC.

V gene TRBV6-2 or TRBV6-3 combines with J gene TRBJ2-2; D call uncertain. The germline gives CDR1 MNHEY, CDR2 SVGEGT. Trimming removed 2 bases at V and 4 bases at J, with 14 bases between. There are 16 residues in the CDR3. CDR3 in DNA: TGTGCCAGCAGTTACGTTTACACCCGAAGCACCGGGGAGCTGTTTTTT. This gives the protein CASSYVYTRSTGELFF.

The rearrangement uses TRBV21-1 and TRBJ2-7; whether TRBD1, the table's D call, matches the DNA was not checked. TRBV21-1 is a documented pseudogene. This CDR3 is built from 17 residues. CDR3 sequence reads: CASSNRLEGAKSYEQYF. The CDR3 nucleotides are TGTGCCAGCAGCAACCGGTTAGAGGGGGCTAAGTCCTACGAGCAGTACTTC.

This clonotype came up many times. The chain carries TRBV3-1 and TRBJ2-1; TRBD2 matches 12 bases. With 9 bases clipped from V and 1 base from J, the junction kept 7 bases outside the gene matches. Germline CDR1 LGHDT, CDR2 YNNKEL (reference sequence). This CDR3 has 16 residues. The CDR3, as DNA: TGTGCCAGTAGTCCACTAGCGGGAGGATCCTACAATGAGCAGTTCTTC. Amino acid sequence: CASSPLAGGSYNEQFF.

The gene calls are TRBV7-9 and TRBJ1-2; possibly TRBD1 for D (5 bases). Germline V gene sequence: CDR1 SEHNR, CDR2 FQNEAQ (reference sequence). The germline V and J ends were trimmed by 0 bases and 2 bases, with 10 bases remaining between them. CDR3 length equals 15 residues. Here the CDR3 DNA reads TGTGCCAGCAGCTTAGCGCAGGGTGGGAACTATGGCTACACCTTC. Residues: CASSLAQGGNYGYTF.

This clonotype has just a few counts. The chain links TRBV7-2 to TRBJ2-3; D call uncertain. The CDR3 consists of 15 residues. With 8 bases removed from V and 2 bases from J, the gap between germline ends came to 17 bases. The germline V gene has CDR1 SGHTA and CDR2 FQGNSA. CDR3 in amino acids: CASVLLGHSTDTQYF. DNA for the CDR3: TGTGCCAGCGTACTTCTAGGTCATTCCACAGATACGCAGTATTTT.

This clonotype was seen ten or more times. The CDR3 here is CSAKSGPSTDTQYF. Here the CDR3 DNA reads TGCAGTGCTAAGAGCGGGCCTAGCACAGATACGCAGTATTTT. The chain joins TRBV20-1 to TRBJ2-3; possible D gene TRBD2, 6 bases. The V end was cut by 4 bases, the J end by 0 bases, with 11 bases between. The CDR3 spans 14 residues. Germline assignment: CDR1 DFQATT and CDR2 SNEGSKA (reference sequence).

The chain carries TRBV7-2 and TRBJ2-7, with 13 nucleotides matching TRBD2. Germline CDR1 is SGHTA and CDR2 is FQGNSA. CDR3 length: 15 residues. After removal of 5 bases from V and 6 bases from J, the junction contained 7 bases not matched to a gene. CDR3 DNA: TGTGCCAGCAGCCCAGCGGGACTAGCGGGAACCGAGCAGTACTTC. Translation gives CASSPAGLAGTEQYF.

The chain combines TRBV20-1 with TRBJ1-1; 7 bases are a match to TRBD1. This CDR3 has 12 amino acids. V trimming: 8 bases; J trimming: 6 bases; junction bases outside the gene matches: 9. Per the germline V gene, CDR1 is DFQATT and CDR2 is SNEGSKA (reference sequence). CDR3 coding DNA: TGCAGTCGTCCAGACAGGGTCGCTGAAGCTTTCTTT. Translated: CSRPDRVAEAFF.

Only a few counts were recorded for this clonotype. CDR3 region: CASSLFPGQQNTGELFF. The CDR3 nucleotides read TGTGCCAGCAGCTTGTTCCCCGGACAGCAGAACACCGGGGAGCTGTTTTTT. This rearrangement joins TRBV5-5 to TRBJ2-2, with D possibly being TRBD1 (6 bases). This CDR3 has 17 residues. Germline assignment: CDR1 SGHKS and CDR2 YYEKEE (reference sequence). Trimming stripped 1 base from V and 1 base from J, with 14 bases between.

This chain links TRBV6-5 with TRBJ2-2, with D perhaps matching TRBD2 (7 bases). Looked up from germline, CDR1 is MNHEY and CDR2 is SVGAGI. This CDR3 contains 19 residues. V was pared by 0 bases and J by 4 bases, with 21 bases between. The CDR3: CASSYSGAGSGVLTGELFF. The CDR3 bases are TGTGCCAGCAGTTACTCGGGGGCGGGAAGCGGGGTGCTCACCGGGGAGCTGTTTTTT.

V is TRBV5-1 and J is TRBJ2-3; D possibly corresponds to TRBD2 (5 bases). Germline assignment: CDR1 SGHRS and CDR2 YFSETQ. The CDR3 totals 13 residues. V shed 3 bases and J shed 2 bases, with 7 bases lying between them. CDR3 amino acids: CASSSGDTDTQYF. The CDR3, as DNA: TGCGCCAGCAGCTCCGGGGACACAGATACGCAGTATTTT.

This chain joins TRBV7-2 and TRBJ1-2; 8 bases align to TRBD1. The CDR3 totals 15 residues. V trimming: 3 bases; J trimming: 4 bases; junction bases outside the gene matches: 7. From germline, CDR1 is SGHTA and CDR2 FQGNSA. The CDR3 DNA reads as TGTGCCAGCAGCTTTTCAGGACAGGGCGCCTATGGCTACACCTTC. Amino acids: CASSFSGQGAYGYTF.

This clonotype was picked up a small number of times. The rearrangement links TRBV5-1 to TRBJ2-7; D is possibly TRBD1 or TRBD2 (5 bases each). CDR1 is SGHRS, CDR2 YFSETQ, per germline. This CDR3 region has 14 residues. V was pared by 0 bases and J by 5 bases, with 12 bases between. Here the CDR3 reads CASSLGGVGDEQYF. The CDR3 DNA reads as TGCGCCAGCAGCTTGGGAGGGGTAGGAGACGAGCAGTACTTC.

The rearrangement joins TRBV18 to TRBJ1-5; D is undetermined. Germline CDR1 is KGHSH and CDR2 is LQKENI. This CDR3 is built from 13 residues. Trimming took 6 bases from V and 5 from J, leaving 11 bases between them. This CDR3 reads CASSRSGDQPQHF. The CDR3, as DNA: TGTGCCAGCTCCCGGTCGGGCGATCAGCCCCAGCATTTT.

This clonotype has just a few counts. The chain uses TRBV20-1 and TRBJ2-6; D uncertain. Trimming took off 3 bases at V and 1 base at J, with 13 bases between the two ends. This CDR3 comprises 16 residues. CDR1 and CDR2 (germline): DFQATT, SNEGSKA (reference sequence). CDR3 in amino acids: CSASLASQSGANVLTF. The CDR3 DNA reads as TGCAGTGCTAGTTTGGCCTCCCAATCTGGGGCCAACGTCCTGACTTTC.

This sequence joins TRBV30 and TRBJ1-6, with TRBD1 as a possible D gene (6 bases). CDR1 and CDR2 (germline): GTSNPN, SVGIG (reference sequence). The CDR3 spans 13 residues. The germline V and J ends were trimmed by 4 bases and 7 bases, with 11 bases remaining between them. CDR3 nucleotides: TGTGCCTGGAACAGGGCTGACAATTCACCCCTCCACTTT. It translates to CAWNRADNSPLHF.

V gene TRBV6-1 combines with J gene TRBJ2-2, with TRBD2 matching over 14 bases. The CDR3 has 16 amino acids. Germline assignment: CDR1 MNHNS and CDR2 SASEGT. Trimming cost V 10 bases and J 3 bases; bases outside gene matches: 7. The CDR3: CATRTSGRRDTGELFF. The CDR3 DNA reads TGTGCCACTCGGACTAGCGGGAGGCGGGACACCGGGGAGCTGTTTTTT.

The gene calls are TRBV28 and TRBJ2-5; D is perhaps TRBD1 (6 bases). Germline V gives CDR1 MDHEN, CDR2 SYDVKM. Trimming stripped 5 bases from V and 3 bases from J, with 19 bases between. This CDR3 region has 16 residues. In DNA form, the CDR3 reads TGTGCCAGCAGTGCAGCTCTTTGGGGGCAAAAAGAGACCCAGTACTTC. Protein product: CASSAALWGQKETQYF.

This clonotype has ten or more counts. The rearrangement joins TRBV5-6 to TRBJ2-7, with 13 bases lining up with TRBD2. Germline V gene lookup returns CDR1 SGHDT and CDR2 YYEEEE. The length of the CDR3 is 15 residues. Trimming cost V 5 bases and J 2 bases; bases outside gene matches: 4. CDR3 loop: CASSRLAGGTYEQYF. CDR3 nucleotide sequence: TGTGCCAGCAGTCGACTAGCGGGGGGTACCTACGAGCAGTACTTC.

This clonotype has a handful of counts. V and J are TRBV10-2 and TRBJ2-2; D is unresolved. Trimming stripped 6 bases from V and 0 bases from J, with 5 bases between. This CDR3 has 13 residues. The V gene's germline CDR1 is WSHSY and CDR2 SAAADI. CDR3 nucleotides: TGCGCCAGCAGGGGTACGAACACCGGGGAGCTGTTTTTT. As protein: CASRGTNTGELFF.

The chain has TRBV6-1 and TRBJ1-1; 10 bases line up with TRBD1. This CDR3 contains 14 residues. The junction had 5 bases not matched to a gene; V was cut back by 9 bases and J by 1 base. CDR1 MNHNS and CDR2 SASEGT come from the germline V gene. The CDR3 DNA follows: TGTGCCAGTCGACAGGGGGCGAGGAACACTGAAGCTTTCTTT. Protein product: CASRQGARNTEAFF.

J is TRBJ2-2 and V is TRBV4-3; 9 bases map to TRBD1. J was trimmed by 8 bases and V by 0 bases; bases with no gene match: 7. Germline V gene data show CDR1 as LGHNA and CDR2 as YSLEER. There are 16 residues in the CDR3. CDR3 residues: CASSQEPTGGTGELFF. The CDR3 DNA follows: TGCGCCAGCAGCCAAGAGCCCACAGGGGGCACGGGGGAGCTGTTTTTT.

This sequence joins TRBV6-5 and TRBJ1-1; 12 nucleotides match TRBD1. CDR3 length: 16 residues. CDR1 and CDR2 from the germline V gene are MNHEY and SVGAGI. V gave up 4 bases and J gave up 0 bases; unmatched junction bases: 3. The CDR3 DNA sequence: TGTGCCAGCAGTTGGGGACAGGGGGCTATGAACACTGAAGCTTTCTTT. As protein: CASSWGQGAMNTEAFF.

This clonotype was counted a few times. V usage is TRBV7-2 and J usage is TRBJ2-5, with a possible D match to TRBD2 (5 bases). V lost 5 bases, J lost 5 bases, and 12 bases lay in between. The CDR3 length is 13 residues. The germline CDR1 and CDR2 sequences are SGHTA and FQGNSA. CDR3 sequence: CASSPFQRETQYF. In DNA, the CDR3 is TGTGCCAGCAGCCCTTTCCAGCGGGAGACCCAGTACTTC.

The chain uses TRBV25-1 and TRBJ2-1; TRBD2 aligns across 14 bases. The CDR3 is made up of 16 amino acids. Germline CDR1 is MGHDK and CDR2 is SYGVNS. The junction had 8 bases not matched to a gene; V was cut back by 4 bases and J by 9 bases. The chain's CDR3 is CASSVTGTSGSGEQFF. CDR3 nucleotides: TGTGCCAGCAGTGTCACCGGGACTAGCGGGAGTGGTGAGCAGTTCTTC.

This clonotype was counted between two and nine times. V usage is TRBV20-1 and J usage is TRBJ1-5; D perhaps matches TRBD1 (6 bases). Trimming took off 1 base at V and 4 bases at J, with 17 bases between the two ends. This CDR3 has 16 amino acids. Germline V gene sequence: CDR1 DFQATT, CDR2 SNEGSKA (reference sequence). The CDR3 DNA reads as TGCAGTGCTAGAGGGTTGGTTAGGGGGACGAATCAGCCCCAGCATTTT. It codes for CSARGLVRGTNQPQHF.

The chain has TRBV6-6 and TRBJ2-7, with D unresolved. CDR3 length equals 11 residues. V was trimmed by 7 bases and J by 1 base, leaving 5 bases between them. Germline values: CDR1 MNHNY, CDR2 SVGAGI (reference sequence). CDR3 sequence reads: CASMRSYEQYF. The CDR3 DNA is TGTGCCAGCATGAGGTCCTACGAGCAGTACTTC.

This clonotype was seen more than once but under ten times. The chain is built from TRBV12-3 or TRBV12-4 and TRBJ2-3; D remains ambiguous. The length of the CDR3 is 15 residues. V lost 2 bases and J lost 4, with 13 bases in between. The chain's CDR3 is CASSLTGRKADTQYF. The DNA of the CDR3 is TGTGCCAGCAGTTTAACGGGCCGGAAGGCAGATACGCAGTATTTT.

The J gene is TRBJ2-7, the V gene TRBV4-1; unclear D gene. Germline assignment: CDR1 MGHRA and CDR2 YSYEKL. Trimming left V 0 bases short and J 6 bases short, with 9 bases between. The CDR3 runs 13 residues. The CDR3 sequence: CASSQEVPGEQYF. DNA for the CDR3: TGCGCCAGCAGCCAAGAGGTTCCGGGCGAGCAGTACTTC.

V and J are TRBV2 and TRBJ2-2; D may match TRBD1 or TRBD2 (5 bases each). Germline V CDR1 and CDR2: SNHLY, FYNNEI. There are 18 residues in the CDR3. Deletions cut 0 bases from V and 6 bases from J, with 20 bases between. The chain's CDR3 is CASSEAHQTRGVAGELFF. The CDR3 nucleotides read TGTGCCAGCAGTGAAGCGCATCAGACCCGAGGGGTCGCCGGGGAGCTGTTTTTT. The full variable domain, completed using reference TRBV2 and TRBJ2-2, is EPEVTQTPSHQVTQMGQEVILRCVPISNHLYFYWYRQILGQKVEFLVSFYNNEISEKSEIFDDQFSVERPDGSNFTLKIRSTKLEDSAMYFCASSEAHQTRGVAGELFFGEGSRLTVL.

In its sample, this clonotype was seen a few times. V gene TRBV11-2 combines with J gene TRBJ2-7; TRBD1 aligns across 8 bases. This CDR3 has 15 residues. Trimming took 5 bases from V and 3 from J; bases not matched to a gene: 9. The germline CDR1 and CDR2 sequences are SGHAT and FQNNGV. CDR3 residues: CASSPDRGRGYEQYF. CDR3 DNA sequence: TGTGCCAGCAGCCCCGACAGGGGAAGAGGCTACGAGCAGTACTTC.